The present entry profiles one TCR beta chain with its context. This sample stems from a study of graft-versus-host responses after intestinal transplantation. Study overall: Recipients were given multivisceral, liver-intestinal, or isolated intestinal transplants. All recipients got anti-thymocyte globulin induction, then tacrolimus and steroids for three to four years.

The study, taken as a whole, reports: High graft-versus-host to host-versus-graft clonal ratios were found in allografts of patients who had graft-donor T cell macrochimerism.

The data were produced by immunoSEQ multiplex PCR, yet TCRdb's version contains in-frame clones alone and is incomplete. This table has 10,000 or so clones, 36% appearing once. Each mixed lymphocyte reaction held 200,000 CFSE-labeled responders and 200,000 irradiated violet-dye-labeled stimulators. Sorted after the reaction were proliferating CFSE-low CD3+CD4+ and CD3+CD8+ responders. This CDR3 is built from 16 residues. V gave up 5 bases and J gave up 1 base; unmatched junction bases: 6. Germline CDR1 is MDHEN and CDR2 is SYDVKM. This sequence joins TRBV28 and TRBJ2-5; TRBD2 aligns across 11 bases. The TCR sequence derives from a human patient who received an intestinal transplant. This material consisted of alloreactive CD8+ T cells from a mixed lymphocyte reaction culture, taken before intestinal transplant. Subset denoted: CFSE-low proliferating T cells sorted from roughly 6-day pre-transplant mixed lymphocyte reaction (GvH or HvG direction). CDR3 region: CASSPLAGGPQETQYF. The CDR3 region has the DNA TGTGCCAGCAGTCCATTAGCGGGGGGGCCCCAAGAGACCCAGTACTTC. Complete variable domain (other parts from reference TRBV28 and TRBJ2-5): DVKVTQSSRYLVKRTGEKVFLECVQDMDHENMFWYRQDPGLGLRLIYFSYDVKMKEKGDIPEGYSVSREKKERFSLILESASTNQTSMYLCASSPLAGGPQETQYFGPGTRLLVL.